This T cell receptor beta chain was sequenced for a study of neurological immune-mediated disorders. J was trimmed by 6 bases and V by 6 bases; bases with no gene match: 13. CDR3 length: 14 amino acids. Per germline, CDR1 DFQATT and CDR2 SNEGSKA (reference sequence). TCRdb reprocessed the 5' RACE reads with MiXCR, giving one entry per CDR3 protein. In the table there are fewer than 90,000 distinct CDR3 sequences, around a tenth of which are singletons. Source material: PBMCs. The source of this sequence is a man aged 40-50 years in good health. J is TRBJ2-7 and V is TRBV20-1, with 8 bases identical to TRBD2. CDR3 sequence: CSAPGNSGALEQYF. The CDR3 bases are TGCAGTGCCCCCGGGAATAGCGGGGCACTCGAGCAGTACTTC.